What follows is one TCR beta chain and its context. PBMC libraries mostly used roughly 500 ng of input genomic DNA, with six replicates per sample. The protocol was immunoSEQ multiplex PCR, while the TCRdb copy is restricted to in-frame clones and leaves out a portion. The table lists roughly 8,800 clones, 64% of them singletons. This sample is part of a study of neoadjuvant anti-PD-1 for oral cavity cancer. Overall study context: Around day 43, patients without progression received a fourth nivolumab dose before surgery.

CDR3 length: 11 residues. Per germline, CDR1 WSHSY and CDR2 SAAADI. Trimming pared 4 bases from V and 8 bases from J, leaving 8 bases between. Sample time point: after neoadjuvant nivolumab, at surgical resection. These oral cavity squamous cell carcinomas were HPV-negative and locally advanced. Analysis of PBMCs was direct, with no culture step. The gene calls are TRBV10-2 and TRBJ1-1; D unclear. The receptor was isolated from a person aged 40-85 years with oral cavity squamous cell carcinoma. Sequencing used PBMCs, obtained after nivolumab (anti-PD-1) treatment. The CDR3: CASSAQREAFF. The CDR3 DNA reads TGCGCCAGCAGTGCTCAGAGGGAAGCTTTCTTT.